This TCR beta chain originates from a study of control samples from healthy donors and cancer patients. The CDR3 is made up of 14 amino acids. The J segment lost 2 bases and the V segment lost 3 bases, leaving 3 bases of the junction unmatched. CDR1 SGHNT and CDR2 YENEEA come from the germline V gene. As regards this clone: The same CDR3 can be traced to other DNA sequences in this sample.

Clones were sequenced by immunoSEQ multiplex PCR, and TCRdb holds only the in-frame ones, with some missing. Found here are about 140,000 clones, about 89% of them singletons; the top ten hold 5.5% to 9%. The V and J genes are TRBV11-3 and TRBJ2-5; TRBD2 matches at 7 bases. This receptor was obtained from a man aged 18 to 35 in good health. Sequencing input: blood. In DNA, the CDR3 is TGTGCCAGCAGCTTGGGGAGGGCTCAAGAGACCCAGTACTTC. It codes for CASSLGRAQETQYF.